Here is one TCR beta chain with its context. Its target is unknown. These data originate in a study of cytotoxic CD8 clonotypes in ibrutinib-treated CLL. Study-wide results and caveats: Clonality was higher at ibrutinib response and returned toward baseline at progression.

The V end lost 6 bases, the J end lost 4 bases, and 6 bases lay between the germline ends. Germline CDR1 is MNHNY and CDR2 is SVGAGI (reference sequence). The length of the CDR3 is 11 residues. Depth targeted 1 in 200,000 to 1 in 1 million T cells, averaging 10x coverage per clonotype. Repertoires were generated with immunoSEQ multiplex PCR, while TCRdb's copy carries only in-frame clones and drops some. The sample shows 20,000 to 30,000 clones, about 81% of them seen only once. The sample was PBMCs, taken before ibrutinib treatment. The chain combines TRBV6-6 with TRBJ2-5; the D is unclear. The clonotype originates from a human donor with chronic lymphocytic leukemia. The CDR3 loop is CASRRVETQYF. Written as DNA, the CDR3 is TGTGCCAGCAGAAGGGTAGAGACCCAGTACTTC.